The rows below give T cell receptor beta chains drawn from one sample of a study of shared clonotypes between healthy human individuals. The table came from immunoSEQ multiplex PCR; TCRdb's copy has only in-frame clones and leaves some out. This repertoire shows approximately 810,000 clones, 85% to 95% found once; its top ten account for around 24%. Input material: naive CD8+ T cells sorted from blood. These receptors all come from a young man in good health. The CDR3 runs from the conserved cysteine through the conserved F or W. Fields, in order: V gene, J gene, D gene, CDR3 protein. D genes are given only for firm matches.

TRBV7-6	TRBJ2-7	NA	CASSPTVFHEQYF
TRBV15	TRBJ2-7	NA	CATSRGGGGGSYEQYF
TRBV7-6	TRBJ1-2	TRBD1	CASSFAGGVEGYTF
TRBV1	TRBJ1-1	NA	CTSSQRTGGSGDTEAFF
TRBV5-1	TRBJ2-2	NA	CASSLVVGFSGELFF
TRBV6-1	TRBJ2-7	TRBD1	CAVDRVPYEQYF
TRBV5-1	TRBJ1-1	NA	CASRFESSNTEAFF
TRBV4-1	TRBJ2-3	NA	CASRYGVAYTDTQYF
TRBV6-5	TRBJ1-5	NA	CASKLRVYSNQPQHF
TRBV19	TRBJ2-1	NA	CASSISGSSYNEQFF
TRBV7-9	TRBJ2-3	TRBD2	CASSLPQREWGDTQYF
TRBV6-1	TRBJ2-4	NA	CASSELGTLGKNIQYF
TRBV28	TRBJ2-1	NA	CASSWTDSYNEQFF
TRBV29-1	TRBJ2-7	NA	CSVLGGLSSYEQYF
TRBV6-6	TRBJ1-2	TRBD1	CASSPGTAYINYGYTF
TRBV4-3	TRBJ2-7	TRBD2	CASSQEATSDYEQYF
TRBV30	TRBJ2-6	TRBD1	CAWSDGTGPSGANVLTF
TRBV7-6	TRBJ2-7	TRBD2	CASSLELADSYEQYF
TRBV5-6	TRBJ1-1	NA	CASSLGVGNTEAFF
TRBV11-2	TRBJ2-7	TRBD1	CASSLGDRDYEQYF
TRBV27	TRBJ2-7	TRBD1	CASSRNPGQVYEQYF
TRBV9	TRBJ2-2	TRBD2	CASSARLFSGRRGTGELFF
TRBV5-4	TRBJ2-3	TRBD2	CASSSDRPLAGDPDTQYF